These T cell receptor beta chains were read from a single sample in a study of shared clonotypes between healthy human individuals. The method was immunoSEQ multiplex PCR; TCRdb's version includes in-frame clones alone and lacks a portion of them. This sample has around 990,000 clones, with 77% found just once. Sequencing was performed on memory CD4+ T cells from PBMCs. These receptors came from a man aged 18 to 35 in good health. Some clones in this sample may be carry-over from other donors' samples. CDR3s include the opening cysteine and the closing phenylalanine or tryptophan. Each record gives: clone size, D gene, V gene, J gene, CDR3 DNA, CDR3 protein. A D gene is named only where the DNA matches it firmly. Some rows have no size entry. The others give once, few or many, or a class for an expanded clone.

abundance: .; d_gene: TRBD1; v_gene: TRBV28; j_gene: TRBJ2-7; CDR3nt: TGTGCCAGCAGTTTAACTCCGGGACAGGGGGCCTACGAGCAGTACTTC; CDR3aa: CASSLTPGQGAYEQYF
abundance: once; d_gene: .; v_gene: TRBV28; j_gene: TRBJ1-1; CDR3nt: TGTGCCAGCAGCCCCCTGTGGACTGAAGCTTTCTTT; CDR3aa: CASSPLWTEAFF
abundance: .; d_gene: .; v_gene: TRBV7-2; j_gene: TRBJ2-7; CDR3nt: TGTGCCAGCAGCTTAGCGGCCCGAGGAGAGCAGTACTTC; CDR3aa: CASSLAARGEQYF
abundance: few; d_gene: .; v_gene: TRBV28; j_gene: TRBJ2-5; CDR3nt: TGTGCCAGCAGCCCGTCGGCAGAGACCCAGTACTTC; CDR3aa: CASSPSAETQYF
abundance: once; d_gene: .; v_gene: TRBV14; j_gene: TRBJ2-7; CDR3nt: TGTGCCAGCAGCCAAGACGGAATAGAACGACCTTACGAGCAGTACTTC; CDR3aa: CASSQDGIERPYEQYF
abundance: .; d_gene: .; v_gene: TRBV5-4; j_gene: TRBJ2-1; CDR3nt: TGTGCCAGCAGCTTGGACAGAGGGCTATACAATGAGCAGTTCTTC; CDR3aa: CASSLDRGLYNEQFF
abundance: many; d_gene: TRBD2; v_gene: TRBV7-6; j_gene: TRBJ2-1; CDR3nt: TGTGCCAGCAGCCAACGACTGAGCGGGACTTCCTACAATGAGCAGTTCTTC; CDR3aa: CASSQRLSGTSYNEQFF
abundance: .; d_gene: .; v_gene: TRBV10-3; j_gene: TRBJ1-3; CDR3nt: TGTGCCATCAGTGACCAAGTTGGAAACACCATATATTTT; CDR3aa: CAISDQVGNTIYF
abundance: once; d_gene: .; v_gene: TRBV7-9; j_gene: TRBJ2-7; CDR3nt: TGTGCCAGCAGCTTAGATCCAGGAGCCTACGAGCAGTACTTC; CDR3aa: CASSLDPGAYEQYF
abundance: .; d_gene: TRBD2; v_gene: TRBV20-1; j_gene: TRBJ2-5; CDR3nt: TGCAGTGCTAGGGGAGGGACTAACTCAAACTTC; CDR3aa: CSARGGTNSNF
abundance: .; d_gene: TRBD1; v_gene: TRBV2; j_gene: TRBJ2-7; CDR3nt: TGTGCCAGCTCAGGACAGGGCTACGAGCAGTACTTC; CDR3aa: CASSGQGYEQYF
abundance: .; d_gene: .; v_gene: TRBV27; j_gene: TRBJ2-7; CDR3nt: TGTGCCAGCAGTTTATTGTCCCGTTCGGGCTACGAGCAGTACTTC; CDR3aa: CASSLLSRSGYEQYF
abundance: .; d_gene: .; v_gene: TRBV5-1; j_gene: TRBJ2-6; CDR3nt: TGCGCCAGCAGCTTGGCGGGCTCTGGGGCCAACGTCCTGACTTTC; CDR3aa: CASSLAGSGANVLTF
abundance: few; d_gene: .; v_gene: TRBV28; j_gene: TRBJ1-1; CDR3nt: TGTGCCAGCAGTCCCGCTGGGCACAACACTGAAGCTTTCTTT; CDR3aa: CASSPAGHNTEAFF
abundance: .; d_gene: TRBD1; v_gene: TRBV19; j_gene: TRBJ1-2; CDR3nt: TGTGCCAGTAGCGAGATAGGGGACAGGAACTATGGCTACACCTTC; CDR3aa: CASSEIGDRNYGYTF
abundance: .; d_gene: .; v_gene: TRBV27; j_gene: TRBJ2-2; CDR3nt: TGTGCCAGCAGTTCCCGCGGGGCTCACACCGGGGAGCTGTTTTTT; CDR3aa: CASSSRGAHTGELFF
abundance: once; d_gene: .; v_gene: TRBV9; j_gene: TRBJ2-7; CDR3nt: TGTGCCAGCAGCGAGGGGGGGCTGGTAGGCGAGCAGTACTTC; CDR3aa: CASSEGGLVGEQYF
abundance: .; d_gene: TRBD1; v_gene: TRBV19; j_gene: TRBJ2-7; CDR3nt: TGTGCCACCGCTAGGACAGGGAGCTCGCAGTACTTC; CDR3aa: CATARTGSSQYF
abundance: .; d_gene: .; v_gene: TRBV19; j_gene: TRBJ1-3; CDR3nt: TGTGCCAGTAGTGCCCGGGCCTTGAGGGGGGACACCATATATTTT; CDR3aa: CASSARALRGDTIYF
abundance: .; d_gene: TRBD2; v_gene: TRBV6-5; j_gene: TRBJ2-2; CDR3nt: TGTGCCAGCAGTCCCGGGAGGGTGGACGGGGAGCTGTTTTTT; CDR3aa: CASSPGRVDGELFF
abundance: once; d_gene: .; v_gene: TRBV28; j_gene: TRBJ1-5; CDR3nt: TGTGCCAGCAGTCAAGGGGGAAGCAATCAGCCCCAGCATTTT; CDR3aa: CASSQGGSNQPQHF
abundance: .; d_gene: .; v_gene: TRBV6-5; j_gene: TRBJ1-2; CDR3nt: TGTGCCAGCAGGGGGACGGGTAACTATGGCTACACCTTC; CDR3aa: CASRGTGNYGYTF
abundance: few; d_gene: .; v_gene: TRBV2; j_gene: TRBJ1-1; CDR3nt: TGTGCCAGCAGACCGGAAACAACACCGAACACTGAAGCTTTCTTT; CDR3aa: CASRPETTPNTEAFF
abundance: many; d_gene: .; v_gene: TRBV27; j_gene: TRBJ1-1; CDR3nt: TGTGCCAGCAGTTCAAAGATCAGGGGCACTGAAGCTTTCTTT; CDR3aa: CASSSKIRGTEAFF
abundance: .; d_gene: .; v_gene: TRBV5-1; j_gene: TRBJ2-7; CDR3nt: TGCGCCAGCAGCTTGGGGAGGGATGGTGGGACCTACGAGCAGTACTTC; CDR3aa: CASSLGRDGGTYEQYF
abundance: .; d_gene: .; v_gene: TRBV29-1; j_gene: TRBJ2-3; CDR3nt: TGCAGCGCTAACTCTGGGACAGATACGCAGTATTTT; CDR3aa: CSANSGTDTQYF
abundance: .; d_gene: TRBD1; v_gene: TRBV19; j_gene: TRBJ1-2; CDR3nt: TGTGCCAGTAGAAAAGACAGGGAAAGCTATGGCTACACCTTC; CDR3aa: CASRKDRESYGYTF
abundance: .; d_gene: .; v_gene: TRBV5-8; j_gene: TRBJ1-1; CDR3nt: TGTGCCAGCAGCTTACAATCAGGGAAAGGGGCTGAAGCTTTCTTT; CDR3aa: CASSLQSGKGAEAFF
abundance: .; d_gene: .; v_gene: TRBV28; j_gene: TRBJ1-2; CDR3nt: TGTGCCAGCAGTTTGTCAGGCTATGGCTACACCTTC; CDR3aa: CASSLSGYGYTF
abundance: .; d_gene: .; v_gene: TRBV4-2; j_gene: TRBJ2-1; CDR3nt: TGTGCCAGCAGCCAAGATTTAGATGAGCAGTTCTTC; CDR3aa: CASSQDLDEQFF
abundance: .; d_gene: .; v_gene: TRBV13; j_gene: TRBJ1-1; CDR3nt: TGTGCCAGCAGCTTAGGCCCAGAATCGAACACTGAAGCTTTCTTT; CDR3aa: CASSLGPESNTEAFF
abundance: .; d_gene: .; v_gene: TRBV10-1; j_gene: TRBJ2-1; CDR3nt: TGCGCCAGCAGAGACCCGGGCCACCGGTTCTTC; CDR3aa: CASRDPGHRFF
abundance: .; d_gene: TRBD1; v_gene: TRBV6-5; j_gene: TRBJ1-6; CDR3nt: TGTGCCAGCAGTTACGGCGGACAGGGTGGTTCACCCCTCCACTTT; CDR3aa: CASSYGGQGGSPLHF
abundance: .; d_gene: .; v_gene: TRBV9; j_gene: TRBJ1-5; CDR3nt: TGTGCCAGCAGCGTAGGAGGGATCGGCAATCAGCCCCAGCATTTT; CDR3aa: CASSVGGIGNQPQHF
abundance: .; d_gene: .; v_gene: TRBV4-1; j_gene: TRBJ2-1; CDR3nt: TGCGCCAGCAGCCAAGTGGTTCGTGAGCAGTTCTTC; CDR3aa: CASSQVVREQFF
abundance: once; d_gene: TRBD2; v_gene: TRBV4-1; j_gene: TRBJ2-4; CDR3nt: TGCGCCAGCAGCCAAGATTCCCCCGGGACTAGGAAGGGGCCAGCCAAAAACATTCAGTACTTC; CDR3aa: CASSQDSPGTRKGPAKNIQYF
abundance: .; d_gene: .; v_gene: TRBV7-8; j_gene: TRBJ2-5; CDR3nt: TGTGCCAGCAGCCCGGACGTGGCCCAGTACTTC; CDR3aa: CASSPDVAQYF
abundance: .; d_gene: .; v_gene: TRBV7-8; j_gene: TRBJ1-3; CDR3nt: TGTGCCAGCAGCTCGTCGGCAAAGGCGTCTGGAAACACCATATATTTT; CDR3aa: CASSSSAKASGNTIYF
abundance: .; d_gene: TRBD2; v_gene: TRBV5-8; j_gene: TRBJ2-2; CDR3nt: TGTGCCAGCAGCTTGTTTCGACTAGCGGGGACCGGGGAGCTGTTTTTT; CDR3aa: CASSLFRLAGTGELFF
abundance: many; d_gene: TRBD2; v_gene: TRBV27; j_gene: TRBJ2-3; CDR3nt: TGTGCCAGCAGTTTATCTAGCGGGACCCCAGATACGCAGTATTTT; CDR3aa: CASSLSSGTPDTQYF
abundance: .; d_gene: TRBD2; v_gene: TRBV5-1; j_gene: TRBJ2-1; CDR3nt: TGCGCCAGCAGCGGCACGGGAGGGCCCATTGAGCAGTTCTTC; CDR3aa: CASSGTGGPIEQFF
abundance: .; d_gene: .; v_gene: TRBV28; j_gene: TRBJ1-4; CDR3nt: TGTGCCAGCACCGACAGAGGACCAACAACTAATGAAAAACTGTTTTTT; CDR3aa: CASTDRGPTTNEKLFF
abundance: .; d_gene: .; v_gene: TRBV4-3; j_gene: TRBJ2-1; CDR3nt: TGCGCCAGCAGCCAAGAGCCCCTAACTAGTTTCCCCAGGGGCAATGAGCAGTTCTTC; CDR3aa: CASSQEPLTSFPRGNEQFF
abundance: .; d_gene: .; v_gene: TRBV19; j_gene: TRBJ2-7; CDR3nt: TGTGCCAGTAGTAGCCGGGGAGTTACTGAGGAGCAGTACTTC; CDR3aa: CASSSRGVTEEQYF